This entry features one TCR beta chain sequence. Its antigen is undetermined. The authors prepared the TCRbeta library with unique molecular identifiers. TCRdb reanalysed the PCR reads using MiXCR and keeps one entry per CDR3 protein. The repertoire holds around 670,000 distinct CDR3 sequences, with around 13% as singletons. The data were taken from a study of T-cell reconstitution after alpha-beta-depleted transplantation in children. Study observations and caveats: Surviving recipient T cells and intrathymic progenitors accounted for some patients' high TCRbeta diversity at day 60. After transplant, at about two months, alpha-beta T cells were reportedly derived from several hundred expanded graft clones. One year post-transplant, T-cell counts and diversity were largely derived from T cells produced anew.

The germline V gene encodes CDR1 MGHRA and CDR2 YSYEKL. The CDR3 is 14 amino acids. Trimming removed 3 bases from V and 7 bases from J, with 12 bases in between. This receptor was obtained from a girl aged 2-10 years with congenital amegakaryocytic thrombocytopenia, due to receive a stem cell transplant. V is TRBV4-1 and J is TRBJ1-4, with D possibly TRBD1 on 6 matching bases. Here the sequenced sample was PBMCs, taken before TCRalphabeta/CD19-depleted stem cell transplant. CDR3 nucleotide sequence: TGCGCCAGCAGCCAGCCCTACAGGGTTGAAAAACTGTTTTTT. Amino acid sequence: CASSQPYRVEKLFF.